Given below is one T cell receptor beta chain in context. Trimming cost V 1 base and J 5 bases, with 15 bases left between them. This CDR3 has 16 residues. Germline lookup yields CDR1 LNHDA and CDR2 SQIVND (reference sequence). Cells were sorted from thawed PBMC rested overnight and stained with GMM-loaded CD1B tetramer, viability dye and anti-CD3. The lipid loaded on the CD1B tetramers was C32 glucose monomycolate from Rhodococcus equi. This record comes from a study of T cells in tuberculosis. Data came from immunoSEQ multiplex PCR; TCRdb stores just in-frame clones and leaves some out. Of about 58,000 clones listed, approximately 86% are singletons.

This sequence originates from an adult woman with latent tuberculosis. Sequenced sample: CD1b-GMM tetramer-negative cells sorted from PBMCs. This chain joins TRBV19 and TRBJ1-5; no firm D call. The CDR3 nucleotides read TGTGCCAGTAGTATAGGGGTACAGCTTGGGCATCAGCCCCAGCATTTT. Amino acids: CASSIGVQLGHQPQHF.